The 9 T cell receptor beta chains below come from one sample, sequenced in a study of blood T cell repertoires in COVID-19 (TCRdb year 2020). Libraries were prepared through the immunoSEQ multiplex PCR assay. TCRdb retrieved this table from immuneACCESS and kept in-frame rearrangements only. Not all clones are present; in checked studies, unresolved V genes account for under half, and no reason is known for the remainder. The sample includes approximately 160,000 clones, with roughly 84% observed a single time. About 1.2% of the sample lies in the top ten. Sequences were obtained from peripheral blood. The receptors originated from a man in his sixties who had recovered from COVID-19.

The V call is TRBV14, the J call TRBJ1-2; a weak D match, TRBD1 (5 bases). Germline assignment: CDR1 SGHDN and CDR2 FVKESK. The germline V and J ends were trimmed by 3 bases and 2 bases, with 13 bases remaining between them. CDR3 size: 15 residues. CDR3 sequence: CASSHYAGTNYGYTF. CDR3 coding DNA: TGTGCCAGCAGCCATTATGCGGGGACGAACTATGGCTACACCTTC. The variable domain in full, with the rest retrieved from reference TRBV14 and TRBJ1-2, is EAGVTQFPSHSVIEKGQTVTLRCDPISGHDNLYWYRRVMGKEIKFLLHFVKESKQDESGMPNNRFLAERTGGTYSTLKVQPAELEDSGVYFCASSHYAGTNYGYTFGSGTRLTVV.

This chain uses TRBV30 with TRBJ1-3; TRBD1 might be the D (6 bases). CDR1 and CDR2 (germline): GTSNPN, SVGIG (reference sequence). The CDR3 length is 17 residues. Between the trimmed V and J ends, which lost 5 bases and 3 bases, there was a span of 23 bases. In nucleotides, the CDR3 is TGTGCCTGGTTCAGAGGGGGACATTTCCGGAATGGAAACACCATATATTTT. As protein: CAWFRGGHFRNGNTIYF.

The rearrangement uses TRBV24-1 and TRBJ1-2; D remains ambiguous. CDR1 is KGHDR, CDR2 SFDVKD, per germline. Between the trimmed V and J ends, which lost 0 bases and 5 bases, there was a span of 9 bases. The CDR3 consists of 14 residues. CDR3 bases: TGTGCCACCAGTGATTTGCGTCAGAAGTATGGCTACACCTTC. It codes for CATSDLRQKYGYTF.

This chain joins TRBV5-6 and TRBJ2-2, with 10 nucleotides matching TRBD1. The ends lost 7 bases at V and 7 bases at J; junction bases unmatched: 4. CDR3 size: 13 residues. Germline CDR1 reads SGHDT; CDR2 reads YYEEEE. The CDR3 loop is CASGTGVVGELFF. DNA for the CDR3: TGTGCCAGCGGGACAGGGGTAGTCGGGGAGCTGTTTTTT.

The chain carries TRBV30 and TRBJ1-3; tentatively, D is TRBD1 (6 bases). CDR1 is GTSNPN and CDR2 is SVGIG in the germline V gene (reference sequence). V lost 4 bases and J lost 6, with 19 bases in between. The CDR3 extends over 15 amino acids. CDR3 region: CAWTGQLLQINTIYF. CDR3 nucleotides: TGTGCCTGGACCGGACAGCTCCTCCAAATAAACACCATATATTTT.

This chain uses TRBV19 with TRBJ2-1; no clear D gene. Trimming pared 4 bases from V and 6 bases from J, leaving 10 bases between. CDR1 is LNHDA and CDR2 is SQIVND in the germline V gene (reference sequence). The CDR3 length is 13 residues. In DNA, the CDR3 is TGTGCCAGTAGTACCGCCCCTACCAATGAGCAGTTCTTC. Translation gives CASSTAPTNEQFF.

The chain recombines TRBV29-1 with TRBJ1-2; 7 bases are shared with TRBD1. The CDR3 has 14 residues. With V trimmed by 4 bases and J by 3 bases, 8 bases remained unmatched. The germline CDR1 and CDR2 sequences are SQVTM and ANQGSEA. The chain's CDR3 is CSVAGGEGDYGYTF. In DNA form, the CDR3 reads TGCAGCGTTGCAGGGGGAGAGGGAGACTATGGCTACACCTTC.

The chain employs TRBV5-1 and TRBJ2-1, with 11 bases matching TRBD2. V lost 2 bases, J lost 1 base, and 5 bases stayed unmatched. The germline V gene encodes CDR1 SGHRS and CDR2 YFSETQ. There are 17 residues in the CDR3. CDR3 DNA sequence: TGCGCCAGCAGCTTCCCTAGCGGGGGGTCATCCTACAATGAGCAGTTCTTC. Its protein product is CASSFPSGGSSYNEQFF.

For the CDR3, the DNA is TGTGCCTGGAGGGTGGGACAGGGTATCGGCGAGCAGTTCTTC. Amino acids: CAWRVGQGIGEQFF. The chain carries TRBV30 and TRBJ2-1; 9 bases line up with TRBD1. Per the germline V gene, CDR1 is GTSNPN and CDR2 is SVGIG (reference sequence). The CDR3 is 14 amino acids. Trimming at V came to 3 bases and at J to 10 bases, leaving 10 bases not matched to a gene.